Listed below are T cell receptor beta chains from one sample, sequenced in a study of blood T cell repertoires in COVID-19. The protocol was immunoSEQ multiplex PCR, while the TCRdb copy is restricted to in-frame clones and leaves out a portion. The sample holds some 150,000 clones, over 80% seen once. Sample: PBMCs or T cells enriched from blood (not recorded which). These receptor sequences come from a woman aged 40 to 50 who had recovered from COVID-19. Both conserved end residues are part of each CDR3.

j_gene,v_gene,CDR3aa
TRBJ2-3,TRBV3-1/TRBV3-2,CASSQREGPPDTQYF
TRBJ2-7,TRBV5-1,CASSLDGWEGRYEQYF
TRBJ2-3,TRBV5-1,CASSLDRPSTDTQYF
TRBJ2-3,TRBV5-4,CASSRSSTDTQYF
TRBJ2-7,TRBV18,CASSPWQGDEQYF
TRBJ1-1,TRBV21-1,CASRVRGHTEAFF
TRBJ2-6,TRBV27,CASSLWGQGLSGANVLTF
TRBJ1-2,TRBV24-1,CATPPWTGTGYGYTF
TRBJ1-1,TRBV29-1,CSVEDLGGWTEAFF
TRBJ2-5,TRBV5-1,CASSSGGTEETQYF
TRBJ1-1,TRBV7-9,CASSLLPGRRGTEAFF
TRBJ2-7,TRBV6-5,CASSYSGGASYEQYF
TRBJ1-2,TRBV21-1,CASSKPTDTEGYTF
TRBJ1-4,TRBV27,CASSLQGSPTNEKLFF
TRBJ2-5,TRBV28,CASSLFAGEGETQYF
TRBJ1-2,TRBV4-1,CASSLPGRGAGYGYTF
TRBJ2-6,TRBV9,CASSVTRSGSGANVLTF